The clone carrying this TCR beta chain appeared a few times. Its antigen is not known. Populations isolated by sorting all had purity greater than 95%. Germline CDR1 WSHSY, CDR2 SAAADI. The CDR3 spans 13 residues. Unmatched junction bases numbered 2, after V lost 3 bases and J lost 6 bases. This entry comes from a study of beta chain features in type 1 diabetes. Investigators reverse transcribed all isolated RNA, so they sequenced expressed TCRB transcripts. Repertoires were generated with immunoSEQ multiplex PCR, while TCRdb's copy carries only in-frame clones and drops some. The sample lists hundreds of thousands of clones, 13% occurring once. Findings and limits, study-wide: In the patient group, naive, central memory and Treg TCRB repertoires seemed more alike than in the healthy donor group. Shortening that was moderate but significant affected the TCRB CDR3s of Type 1 diabetes patients in all four CD4+ subsets.

The clonotype was recovered from a man between 18 and 35 years old with type 1 diabetes. The chain recombines TRBV10-2 with TRBJ2-7, with 10 bases identical to TRBD1. The sequenced material came from naive CD4+ T cells from blood. CDR3 in amino acids: CASSEGTGVEQYF. In DNA form, the CDR3 reads TGCGCCAGCAGTGAAGGGACAGGGGTCGAGCAGTACTTC.